The 20 T cell receptor beta chains presented below share a single source sample, sequenced in a study of STAT5B mutations in CD4+ large granular lymphocyte leukemia. TCRdb's table, derived via immunoSEQ multiplex PCR, lists solely in-frame clones and lacks some. The table lists about 34,000 clones, more than 75% of them singletons. The source material was CD4+ T cells from blood buffy coats. These receptors all come from a human donor in good health.

This chain links TRBV7-9 with TRBJ2-5; D possibly matches TRBD1 or TRBD2 (6 bases each). V was pared by 1 base and J by 4 bases, with 13 bases between. The CDR3 loop spans 15 amino acids. Looked up from germline, CDR1 is SEHNR and CDR2 is FQNEAQ (reference sequence). This CDR3 reads CASSLGVGGRETQYF. In DNA, the CDR3 is TGTGCCAGCAGCTTAGGCGTTGGGGGGCGAGAGACCCAGTACTTC.

The V and J genes are TRBV5-1 and TRBJ2-2; D is tentatively TRBD1 or TRBD2 (5 bases each). Per the germline V gene, CDR1 is SGHRS and CDR2 is YFSETQ. Trimming left V 2 bases short and J 5 bases short, with 19 bases between. The CDR3 is 17 residues long. DNA of the CDR3: TGCGCCAGCAGCTTTGGGGCAGGGAGAGGCTTTACCGGGGAGCTGTTTTTT. Residues: CASSFGAGRGFTGELFF.

The rearrangement links TRBV29-1 to TRBJ1-1; tentatively, D is TRBD1 (5 bases). Germline CDR1 is SQVTM and CDR2 is ANQGSEA. V lost 1 base and J lost 4, with 10 bases in between. This CDR3 region has 13 residues. The CDR3 nucleotides read TGCAGCGTTGAAGTGGGGGGGACCACTGAAGCTTTCTTT. Translation gives CSVEVGGTTEAFF. Drawing the rest from reference TRBV29-1 and TRBJ1-1, the complete variable domain is SAVISQKPSRDICQRGTSLTIQCQVDSQVTMMFWYRQQPGQSLTLIATANQGSEATYESGFVIDKFPISRPNLTFSTLTVSNMSPEDSSIYLCSVEVGGTTEAFFGQGTRLTVV.

The chain links TRBV4-1 to TRBJ2-5; D might be TRBD1 (5 bases). The germline CDR1 and CDR2 sequences are MGHRA and YSYEKL. V gave up 0 bases and J gave up 5 bases, with 10 bases separating them. There are 14 residues in the CDR3. This chain's CDR3 is CASSQEGARETQYF. For the CDR3, the DNA is TGCGCCAGCAGCCAAGAAGGGGCGCGGGAGACCCAGTACTTC.

The sample holds a few counts of this clone. The chain combines TRBV19 with TRBJ1-5; D perhaps matches TRBD1 (6 bases). The CDR3 length is 14 residues. Trimming pared 5 bases from V and 9 bases from J, leaving 17 bases between. Looked up from germline, CDR1 is LNHDA and CDR2 is SQIVND (reference sequence). The CDR3 here is CASSPGQGIAPQHF. The CDR3 bases are TGTGCCAGTAGTCCGGGGCAGGGGATTGCGCCCCAGCATTTT.

The chain couples TRBV27 to TRBJ2-1; 11 bases are a match to TRBD1. After removal of 3 bases from V and 9 bases from J, the junction contained 13 bases not matched to a gene. The germline V gene has CDR1 MNHEY and CDR2 SMNVEV (reference sequence). The CDR3 sequence is 17 residues long. CDR3 DNA: TGTGCCAGCAGTTTTACCGGACAGGGGGCTCAAAAGGGTGAGCAGTTCTTC. This translates into CASSFTGQGAQKGEQFF.

The chain couples TRBV29-1 to TRBJ2-3, with 7 bases lining up with TRBD2. The V segment lost 5 bases and the J segment 4 bases; nucleotides outside the gene matches: 12. This CDR3 spans 15 amino acids. The germline gives CDR1 SQVTM, CDR2 ANQGSEA. The DNA of the CDR3 is TGCAGCGTTAAACTCGGGGCGGGAGCCCCAGATACGCAGTATTTT. Amino acid sequence: CSVKLGAGAPDTQYF.

The V gene is TRBV19, the J gene TRBJ1-3; D gene unclear. The CDR3 contains 15 residues. The germline gives CDR1 LNHDA, CDR2 SQIVND (reference sequence). Trimming removed 3 bases at V and 0 bases at J, with 9 bases between. The CDR3 loop is CASSINLSSGNTIYF. CDR3 coding DNA: TGTGCCAGTAGTATTAACCTGAGCTCTGGAAACACCATATATTTT.

This clone was seen a handful of times. The rearrangement links TRBV11-2 to TRBJ1-3; D gene unclear. Germline CDR1 reads SGHAT; CDR2 reads FQNNGV. The CDR3 is 14 amino acids. V was pared by 2 bases and J by 7 bases, with 12 bases between. The CDR3 is CASSLTGPANTIYF. CDR3 nucleotides: TGTGCCAGCAGCTTAACCGGCCCCGCGAACACCATATATTTT. The full variable domain, with the rest looked up from reference TRBV11-2 and TRBJ1-3, is EAGVAQSPRYKIIEKRQSVAFWCNPISGHATLYWYQQILGQGPKLLIQFQNNGVVDDSQLPKDRFSAERLKGVDSTLKIQPAKLEDSAVYLCASSLTGPANTIYFGEGSWLTVV.

In its sample, this clone was seen once. This rearrangement joins TRBV7-6 to TRBJ2-3; TRBD2 agrees at 8 bases. The V gene end was trimmed by 3 bases and the J gene end by 3 bases; junction bases not matched to a gene: 11. Germline V gives CDR1 SGHVS, CDR2 FNYEAQ. The CDR3 length is 17 residues. CDR3 nucleotides: TGTGCCAGCAGCTTTTCCCCACCGGGGGGGGGAACAGATACGCAGTATTTT. This gives the protein CASSFSPPGGGTDTQYF.

There are a few counts of this clone. V is TRBV6-1 and J is TRBJ1-1, with D perhaps TRBD1 (6 bases). This CDR3 spans 11 amino acids. In germline, CDR1 is MNHNS, CDR2 SASEGT. Deletions cut 6 bases from V and 8 bases from J, with 10 bases between. CDR3 protein: CASSPDREAFF. Here the CDR3 DNA reads TGTGCCAGCAGCCCCGACAGGGAAGCTTTCTTT.

The chain couples TRBV5-1 to TRBJ2-5; 11 nucleotides agree with TRBD1. CDR1 is SGHRS, CDR2 YFSETQ, per germline. This CDR3 has 15 amino acids. The V and J ends lost 4 bases and 5 bases, in that order; junction bases with no gene match: 7. The CDR3 bases are TGCGCCAGCAGCACAAGGACAGGGGGCGACGAGACCCAGTACTTC. Translation gives CASSTRTGGDETQYF.

The chain joins TRBV6-1 to TRBJ2-1; D might be TRBD2 (5 bases). V lost 11 bases and J lost 0, with 14 bases in between. The CDR3 covers 14 residues. Germline lookup yields CDR1 MNHNS and CDR2 SASEGT. CDR3 DNA sequence: TGTGCCGCGCAATTGGCGGGCTCCTACAATGAGCAGTTCTTC. This translates into CAAQLAGSYNEQFF.

A note on this clone: The junction differs from germline at one of its ends, possibly a read error. The chain combines TRBV5-6 with TRBJ2-4; TRBD1 agrees at 10 bases. Germline assignment: CDR1 SGHDT and CDR2 YYEEEE. The CDR3 runs to 15 residues. CDR3 loop: CASSLPGQGRDIQCF. CDR3 DNA: TGTGCCAGCAGCTTGCCGGGACAGGGGAGAGACATTCAGTGCTTC.

This chain links TRBV4-1 with TRBJ2-5; D may be TRBD2 (5 bases). V was shortened by 5 bases and J by 5 bases, with 15 bases between the two germline ends. The CDR3 length is 14 residues. Per germline, CDR1 MGHRA and CDR2 YSYEKL. The CDR3 loop reads CASSRGLGLETQYF. CDR3 DNA: TGCGCCAGCAGCAGAGGACTGGGATTGGAGACCCAGTACTTC.

This clone was detected only a few times. The rearrangement uses TRBV6-5 and TRBJ2-1; 8 bases fit TRBD2. Germline CDR1 MNHEY, CDR2 SVGAGI. The length of the CDR3 is 12 residues. V was clipped by 4 bases and J by 10 bases; unmatched bases: 3. CDR3 region: CASSSGGGEQFF. The DNA for the CDR3 is TGTGCCAGCAGTTCCGGCGGGGGGGAGCAGTTCTTC.

V is TRBV5-1 and J is TRBJ1-1, with 12 bases lining up with TRBD1. CDR1 and CDR2 (germline): SGHRS, YFSETQ. V gave up 4 bases and J gave up 11 bases; unmatched junction bases: 6. The CDR3 totals 13 residues. In DNA form, the CDR3 reads TGCGCCAGCAGCCCGGGACAGGGGGCGCGGGCTTTCTTT. Its translation is CASSPGQGARAFF.

The rearrangement joins TRBV2 to TRBJ2-6, with D tentatively TRBD2 (5 bases). The CDR3 runs to 15 residues. Germline CDR1 reads SNHLY; CDR2 reads FYNNEI. V lost 2 bases and J lost 2, with 7 bases in between. CDR3: CASSEKEAGANVLTF. CDR3 nucleotides: TGTGCCAGCAGTGAAAAGGAGGCTGGGGCCAACGTCCTGACTTTC.

The V and J genes are TRBV7-8 and TRBJ2-1; weak D call: TRBD1 (6 bases). CDR1 and CDR2 from the germline V gene are SGHVS and FQNEAQ. The CDR3 runs 15 residues. Trimming removed 0 bases from V and 0 bases from J, with 6 bases in between. The CDR3 DNA sequence: TGTGCCAGCAGCTTAGCGGGGGCCTCCTACAATGAGCAGTTCTTC. This codes for CASSLAGASYNEQFF.

The chain is built from TRBV5-4 and TRBJ2-7; 10 bases agree with TRBD1. The germline gives CDR1 SGHNT, CDR2 YYREEE (reference sequence). The CDR3 contains 17 residues. Trimming cost V 0 bases and J 5 bases; bases outside gene matches: 11. CDR3 DNA sequence: TGTGCCAGCAGCTTGGCCCCCCGGACAGGGGGAGGCAACGAGCAGTACTTC. It specifies CASSLAPRTGGGNEQYF. The whole variable domain, remainder taken from reference TRBV5-4 and TRBJ2-7, is ETGVTQSPTHLIKTRGQQVTLRCSSQSGHNTVSWYQQALGQGPQFIFQYYREEENGRGNFPPRFSGLQFPNYSSELNVNALELDDSALYLCASSLAPRTGGGNEQYFGPGTRLTVT.